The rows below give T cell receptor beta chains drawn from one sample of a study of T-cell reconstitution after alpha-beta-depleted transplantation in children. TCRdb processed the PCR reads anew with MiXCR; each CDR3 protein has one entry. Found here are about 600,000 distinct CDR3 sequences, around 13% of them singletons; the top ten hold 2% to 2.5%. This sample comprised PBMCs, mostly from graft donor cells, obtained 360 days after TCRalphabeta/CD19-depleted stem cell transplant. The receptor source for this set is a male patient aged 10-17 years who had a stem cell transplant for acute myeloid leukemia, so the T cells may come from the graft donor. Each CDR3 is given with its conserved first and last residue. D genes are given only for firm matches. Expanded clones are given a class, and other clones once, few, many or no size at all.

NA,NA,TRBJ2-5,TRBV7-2,TGTGCCAGCAGCTTAGCGGGGAGTTCGGGTCAAGAGACCCAGTACTTC,CASSLAGSSGQETQYF
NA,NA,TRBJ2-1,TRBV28,TGTGCCAGCAGTCAAATACAGCAGTTCTTC,CASSQIQQFF
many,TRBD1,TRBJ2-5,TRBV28,TGTGCCAGCAGTTTATCCGAGACAGGGAAAGAGACCCAGTACTTC,CASSLSETGKETQYF
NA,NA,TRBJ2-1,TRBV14,TGTGCCAGCAGCCAGGCAGGGGGGTCTCGGAGTAATGAGCAGTTCTTC,CASSQAGGSRSNEQFF
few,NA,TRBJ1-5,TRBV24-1,TGTGCCACCAGTGATCGACAGGTCAATCAGCCCCAGCATTTT,CATSDRQVNQPQHF
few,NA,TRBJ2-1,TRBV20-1,TGCAGTGCTAGAGATATAATCCTTCTCTCCTACAATGAGCAGTTCTTC,CSARDIILLSYNEQFF
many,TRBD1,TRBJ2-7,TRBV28,TGTGCCAGCAGTACCGGGACAGTCTTTTCCTACGAGCAGTACTTC,CASSTGTVFSYEQYF
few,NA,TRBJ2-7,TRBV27,TGTGCCTCTCGGTCGTCGCTGGGCTACGAGCAGTACTTC,CASRSSLGYEQYF
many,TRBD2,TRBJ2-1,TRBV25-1,TGTGCCAGCAGTCGGACTAGCGGGAACTCCTACAATGAGCAGTTCTTC,CASSRTSGNSYNEQFF
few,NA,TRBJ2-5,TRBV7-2,TGTGCCAGCAGCTTACTACCCAGGGGAAGTGGGGAGACCCAGTACTTC,CASSLLPRGSGETQYF
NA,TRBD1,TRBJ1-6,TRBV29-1,TGCAGCGTTGGAGAGGGACAGGGATCGAATTCACCCCTCCACTTT,CSVGEGQGSNSPLHF
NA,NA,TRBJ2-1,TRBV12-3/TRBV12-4,TGTGCCAGCAGTTTAGGTATACCCGGCAATGAGCAGTTCTTC,CASSLGIPGNEQFF
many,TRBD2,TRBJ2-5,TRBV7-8,TGTGCCAGCAGCTTAGAGAGTAGCGGGTTCGTTCGGAGAGAGACCCAGTACTTC,CASSLESSGFVRRETQYF
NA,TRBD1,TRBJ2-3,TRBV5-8,TGTGCCAGCAGCTTGGGGGGCCAGGGGGCTGCAGATACGCAGTATTTT,CASSLGGQGAADTQYF
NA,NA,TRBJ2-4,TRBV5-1,TGCGCCAGCAGTCCCCGGGGGATTGGGGCCAAAAACATTCAGTACTTC,CASSPRGIGAKNIQYF
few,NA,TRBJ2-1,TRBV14,TGTGCCAGCAGCCCTGAACACAATGAGCAGTTCTTC,CASSPEHNEQFF
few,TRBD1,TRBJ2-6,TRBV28,TGTGCCAGCAGTTGGGGGACAGGGTTCGGGGCCAACGTCCTGACTTTC,CASSWGTGFGANVLTF
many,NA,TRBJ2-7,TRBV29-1,TGCAGCGTAAGACGGGACTCCTACGAGCAGTACTTC,CSVRRDSYEQYF
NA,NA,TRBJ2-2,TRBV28,TGTGCCAGCAGCTTGTTGGACAGAAACACCGGGGAGCTGTTTTTT,CASSLLDRNTGELFF
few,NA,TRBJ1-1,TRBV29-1,TGCAGCGTCCCGCACGGATACACTGAAGCTTTCTTT,CSVPHGYTEAFF
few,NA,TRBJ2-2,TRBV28,TGTGCCAGCAGTTTATCCGGGTTTACCGGGGAGCTGTTTTTT,CASSLSGFTGELFF
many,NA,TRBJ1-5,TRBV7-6,TGTGCCAGCAGCGCCTCGGGTAAGGGCAATCAGCCCCAGCATTTT,CASSASGKGNQPQHF
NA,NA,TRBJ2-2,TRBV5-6,TGTGCCAGCAGCGGAAGATGGGATGGGGTCACCGGGGAGCTGTTTTTT,CASSGRWDGVTGELFF
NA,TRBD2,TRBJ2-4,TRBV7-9,TGTGCCAGCAGCTTAACTAGCGCGGACATTCAGTACTTC,CASSLTSADIQYF
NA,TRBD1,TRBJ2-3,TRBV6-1,TGTGCCAGCACGAAAAGGGGGCAGTATACGCAGTATTTT,CASTKRGQYTQYF
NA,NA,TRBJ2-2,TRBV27,TGTGCCAGCAGTTTATCCGGGACACTAGGCCAAACCGGGGAGCTGTTTTTT,CASSLSGTLGQTGELFF
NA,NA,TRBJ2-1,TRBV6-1,TGTGCCAGCAGTATCCGGGACCCCGTCCCCCCGAATGAGCAGTTCTTC,CASSIRDPVPPNEQFF
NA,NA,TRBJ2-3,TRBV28,TGTGCCAGCACCACAGAAACAGATACGCAGTATTTT,CASTTETDTQYF
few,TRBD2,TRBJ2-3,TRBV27,TGTGCCAGCAGTCCGATCGGACTAGTTAGCACAGATACGCAGTATTTT,CASSPIGLVSTDTQYF
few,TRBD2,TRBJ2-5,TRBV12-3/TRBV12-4,TGTGCCAGCAGTTTATGGCTAGCGGGATTCCAAGAGACCCAGTACTTC,CASSLWLAGFQETQYF
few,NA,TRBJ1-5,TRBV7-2,TGTGCCAGCAGCTTAGCTCCGGCAGAAAATCAGCCCCAGCATTTT,CASSLAPAENQPQHF
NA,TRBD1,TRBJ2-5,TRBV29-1,TGCAGCTTTCGCGACAGGGGAGAGACCCAGTACTTC,CSFRDRGETQYF
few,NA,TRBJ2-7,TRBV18,TGTGCCAGCTCACCGGGGAGTTACTCCTACGAGCAGTACTTC,CASSPGSYSYEQYF
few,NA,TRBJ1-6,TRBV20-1,TGCAGTGCTACACCTGGGGGGGGAAATTCACCCCTCCACTTT,CSATPGGGNSPLHF
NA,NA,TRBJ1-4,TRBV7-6,TGTGCCAGCAGCTTATTTGGGGGCGCGGGAAATGAAAAACTGTTTTTT,CASSLFGGAGNEKLFF
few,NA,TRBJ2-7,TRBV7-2,TGTGCCAGCAGCGTGCCGGGGTTGAGCTCCTACGAGCAGTACTTC,CASSVPGLSSYEQYF
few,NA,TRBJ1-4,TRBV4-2,TGTGCCAGCAGCCAAGATCGAGGGGGGGGGACAACTAATGAAAAACTGTTTTTT,CASSQDRGGGTTNEKLFF
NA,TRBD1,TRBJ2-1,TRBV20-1,TGCAGTGCGCCGGACAGGGGAACCCTAAATGAGCAGTTCTTC,CSAPDRGTLNEQFF
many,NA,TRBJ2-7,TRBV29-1,TGCAGCGTTGAAAGGGACTCCTACGAGCAGTACTTC,CSVERDSYEQYF
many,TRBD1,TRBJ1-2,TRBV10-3,TGTGCCATCAGTGAGGACAGGGGCTATGGCTACACCTTC,CAISEDRGYGYTF
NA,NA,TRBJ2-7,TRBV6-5,TGTGCCAGCAGTTACGGGGAGAGCTTCGACGAGCAGTACTTC,CASSYGESFDEQYF
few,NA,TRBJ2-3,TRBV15,TGTGCCACCAGCAGAGTACCGAGGGGGGTAGTCACAGATACGCAGTATTTT,CATSRVPRGVVTDTQYF
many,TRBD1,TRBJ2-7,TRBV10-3,TGTGCCATCAGTGAGTCGACGGACAGGCCCTACGAGCAGTACTTC,CAISESTDRPYEQYF